This T cell receptor beta chain was identified in a study of early T cells in non-severe SARS-CoV-2 infection (dated by TCRdb to the early 2020s). Regarding the research as a whole: Bulk RNA from unsorted whole blood was used for TCR sequencing, so alpha and beta chains could not be paired. Broader findings and caveats from the paper: Matching against VDJdb was skewed toward anti-spike CD8 responses, likely underestimated virus-specific expansions, and missed private and CD4 specificities.

CDR1 and CDR2 were assigned from the germline V gene (reference sequence) as SGHNT and YYREEE. The trim is 0 bases for V and 4 bases for J, with a gap of 10 bases between the germline ends. The CDR3 goes from the cysteine to the phenylalanine over 14 residues. Left in the record is the CDR3 DNA by itself, 42 bases read in frame from the first base. The study was a case-control design nested within a healthcare worker cohort in London, UK, with weekly nasopharyngeal swab PCR tests and blood sampling. Healthcare workers were enrolled in the week of the UK lockdown, from 23 to 31 March 2020, and were followed every week for up to roughly 16 weeks. The method was 5' RACE. These reads were obtained on a NextSeq 500. To correct for sequencing error and PCR bias, the TCR library protocol tagged individual cDNA molecules with unique molecular identifiers. Both TCR alpha and beta chains were sequenced, and tight co-correlation was observed between alpha and beta sequence abundances in each sample. The source study handled its data this way. Decombinator V4 was used to annotate TCR sequences for V gene, J gene and CDR3. Expanded TCRs were defined as changing significantly between any two time points under a Poisson model with p below 0.0001. Abundances of TCRs were expressed as counts per million after normalisation to the total number of TCRs sequenced in each sample. TRAV1-2 paired with TRAJ12, TRAJ20 or TRAJ33 defined MAIT TCRs, while TRAV10 paired with TRAJ18 defined iNKT TCRs. VDJdb, accessed 1 November 2021, was searched for CMV, EBV and SARS-CoV-2 annotated TCRs, excluding TCRs annotated for multiple antigens. TCRdb reprocessed the public reads (quality trimming at Q25 with fastp, clone calling with MiXCR) and kept in-frame beta chains. All rows with the same CDR3 protein become a single entry with the most common DNA and genes. Clone size and V and J calls follow TCRdb, not the original study. The sample profile shows around 47,000 distinct CDR3 sequences; 11% of them were found once. In total, the top ten clones hold roughly 22% of the sample.

This clonotype has ten or more counts. It lacks a known antigen. Nothing much larger sits one base from this clone, and base qualities are not available. This receptor was taken from an adult who was a healthcare worker with PCR-confirmed SARS-CoV-2 infection or an uninfected control (not recorded which). The sequence links TRBV5-4 to TRBJ1-2, with the D gene not confidently named. The sequenced sample consisted of whole blood. The nucleotides read TGTGCCAGCAGCTTGGATAGCTTCTCCTATGGCTACACCTTC. Its product reads: CASSLDSFSYGYTF. The variable domain in full, with residues beyond the CDR3 obtained from the reference TRBV5-4 and TRBJ1-2 genes, is ETGVTQSPTHLIKTRGQQVTLRCSSQSGHNTVSWYQQALGQGPQFIFQYYREEENGRGNFPPRFSGLQFPNYSSELNVNALELDDSALYLCASSLDSFSYGYTFGSGTRLTVV.